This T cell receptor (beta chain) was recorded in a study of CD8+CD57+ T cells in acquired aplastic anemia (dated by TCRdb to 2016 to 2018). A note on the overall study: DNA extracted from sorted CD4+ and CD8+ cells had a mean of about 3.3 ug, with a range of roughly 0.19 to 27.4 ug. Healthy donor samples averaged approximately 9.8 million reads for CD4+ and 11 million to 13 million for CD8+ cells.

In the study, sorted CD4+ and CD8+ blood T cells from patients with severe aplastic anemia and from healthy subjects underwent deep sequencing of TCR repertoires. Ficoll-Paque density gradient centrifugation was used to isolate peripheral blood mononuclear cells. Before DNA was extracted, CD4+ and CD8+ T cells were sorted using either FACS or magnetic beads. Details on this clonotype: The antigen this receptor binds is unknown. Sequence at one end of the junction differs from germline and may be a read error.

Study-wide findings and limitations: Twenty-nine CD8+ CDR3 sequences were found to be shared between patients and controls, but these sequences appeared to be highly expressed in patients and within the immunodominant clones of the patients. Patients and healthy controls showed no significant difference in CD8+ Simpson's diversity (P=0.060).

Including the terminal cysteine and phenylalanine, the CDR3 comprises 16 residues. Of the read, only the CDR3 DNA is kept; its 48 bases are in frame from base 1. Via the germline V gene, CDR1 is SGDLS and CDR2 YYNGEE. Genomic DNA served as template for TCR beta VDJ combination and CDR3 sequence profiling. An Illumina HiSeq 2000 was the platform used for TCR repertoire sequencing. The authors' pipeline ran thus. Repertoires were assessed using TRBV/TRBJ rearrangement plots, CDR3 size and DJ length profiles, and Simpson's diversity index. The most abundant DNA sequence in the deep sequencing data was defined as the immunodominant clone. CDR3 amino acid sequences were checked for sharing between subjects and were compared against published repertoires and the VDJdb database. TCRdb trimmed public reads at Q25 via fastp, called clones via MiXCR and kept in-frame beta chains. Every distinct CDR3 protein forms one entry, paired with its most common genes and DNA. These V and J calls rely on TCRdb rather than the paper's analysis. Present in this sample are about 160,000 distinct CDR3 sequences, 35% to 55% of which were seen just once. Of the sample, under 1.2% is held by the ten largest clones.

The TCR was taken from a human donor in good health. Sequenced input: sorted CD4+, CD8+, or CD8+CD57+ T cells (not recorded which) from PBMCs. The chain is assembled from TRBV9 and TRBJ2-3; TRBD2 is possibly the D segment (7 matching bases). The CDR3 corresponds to CTSSVGGRGGRDTQYF. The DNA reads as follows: TGTACCAGCAGCGTAGGGGGTAGGGGGGGACGGGATACGCAGTATTTT.